This T cell receptor beta chain was found in a study of T cell changes during pregnancy in multiple sclerosis. TCRdb keeps only in-frame clones here, not all; method: immunoSEQ multiplex PCR. The table records about 30,000 clones, just over 90% of them present only once. V was cut by 2 bases and J by 0 bases, with 14 bases left in between. CDR3 length: 17 residues. Germline values: CDR1 MRHNA, CDR2 SNTAGT. The material was peripheral blood, obtained in the second trimester of pregnancy. The source of this sequence is a female donor in good health, enrolled as a control in a pregnancy study. The chain recombines TRBV6-4 with TRBJ2-1; D might be TRBD2 (5 bases). For the CDR3, the DNA is TGTGCCAGCAGTGACGCCTCCAGCGGAAGCTCCTACAATGAGCAGTTCTTC. Amino acid sequence: CASSDASSGSSYNEQFF.